The next 28 T cell receptor beta chains were all read from a single sample in a study of vaccination effects on CD4 cells after COVID-19. Clones were read by immunoSEQ multiplex PCR, and TCRdb kept only the in-frame ones, dropping some. The profile shows tens of thousands of clones, about 62% of them singletons. No antigens are known for them. Subsequent to approximately 9 days of culture, CD4+ T cells were isolated. The sequencing used CD4+ T cells from PBMCs cultured without peptide, collected before COVID-19 vaccination. The receptors stem from a human donor who received a COVID-19 vaccine.

The V gene is TRBV7-6, the J gene TRBJ2-7; the D gene could be TRBD1 or TRBD2 (6 bases each). Trimming cost V 2 bases and J 4 bases, with 18 bases left between them. Germline V gives CDR1 SGHVS, CDR2 FNYEAQ. The CDR3 is 16 amino acids. As DNA, the CDR3 is TGTGCCAGCAGCTTATATCCCGGGGGCCAGAGGTACGAGCAGTACTTC. As protein: CASSLYPGGQRYEQYF.

The chain employs TRBV27 and TRBJ1-6, with a tentative D call TRBD1 (5 bases). Deletions cut 5 bases from V and 6 bases from J, with 17 bases between. The CDR3 extends over 16 amino acids. In germline, CDR1 is MNHEY, CDR2 SMNVEV (reference sequence). The CDR3 loop is CASSPNVGVGNSPLHF. DNA of the CDR3: TGTGCCAGCAGTCCAAACGTGGGGGTAGGTAATTCACCCCTCCACTTT.

In its sample, this clone was seen once. The V gene is TRBV7-2, the J gene TRBJ2-1, with D uncertain. V was trimmed by 2 bases and J by 0 bases, leaving 5 bases between them. The CDR3 spans 14 residues. Looked up from germline, CDR1 is SGHTA and CDR2 is FQGNSA. The CDR3 here is CASSLFGSYNEQFF. As DNA, the CDR3 is TGTGCCAGCAGCTTATTCGGCTCCTACAATGAGCAGTTCTTC.

The chain has TRBV7-9 and TRBJ2-7, with a weak D call TRBD1 (5 bases). V gave up 5 bases and J gave up 2 bases, with 10 bases separating them. This CDR3 contains 13 residues. Per the germline V gene, CDR1 is SEHNR and CDR2 is FQNEAQ (reference sequence). The CDR3 nucleotides read TGTGCCAGCAGCGTCCAGGGTACCTACGAGCAGTACTTC. Encoded protein: CASSVQGTYEQYF.

The rearrangement joins TRBV6-2 or TRBV6-3 to TRBJ2-7; 12 bases line up with TRBD2. Germline CDR1 MNHEY, CDR2 SVGEGT. V gave up 6 bases and J gave up 0 bases; unmatched junction bases: 15. The CDR3 is 19 amino acids. CDR3 bases: TGTGCCAGCAGCATCTTAACACGTGGACTAGCGGGGAGCTCCTACGAGCAGTACTTC. This encodes CASSILTRGLAGSSYEQYF.

The gene calls are TRBV4-1 and TRBJ2-5; TRBD2 might be the D (5 bases). Germline values: CDR1 MGHRA, CDR2 YSYEKL. This CDR3 spans 14 amino acids. V was cut by 1 base and J by 4 bases, with 10 bases left in between. The CDR3 sequence: CASSQVVEGETQYF. The CDR3 DNA reads as TGCGCCAGCAGCCAAGTGGTAGAGGGAGAGACCCAGTACTTC.

The V and J genes are TRBV16 and TRBJ2-7; TRBD2 matches at 15 bases. The trim removed 5 bases at V and 0 bases at J, leaving 8 bases unmatched. The length of the CDR3 is 18 residues. Germline-derived CDR1 and CDR2 are KGHSY and FQNENV. CDR3 amino acids: CASSSPGTSGRFSYEQYF. In DNA, the CDR3 is TGTGCCAGCAGCTCCCCCGGGACTAGCGGGAGGTTCTCCTACGAGCAGTACTTC.

Comment on this clone: Other nucleotide sequences from this sample produce the same CDR3. The rearrangement links TRBV4-2 to TRBJ2-5, with 9 bases lining up with TRBD1. The trim removed 4 bases at V and 5 bases at J, leaving 8 bases unmatched. The CDR3 is 15 residues long. CDR1 and CDR2 from the germline V gene are LGHNA and YNFKEQ. CDR3 bases: TGTGCCAGCAGCCGCCAGGACAGGGGTGCGGAGACCCAGTACTTC. Residues: CASSRQDRGAETQYF.

This chain connects TRBV30 to TRBJ2-5, with D tentatively TRBD2 (6 bases). Germline V gene data show CDR1 as GTSNPN and CDR2 as SVGIG (reference sequence). Deletions cut 2 bases from V and 1 base from J, with 14 bases between. This CDR3 has 15 amino acids. CDR3 loop: CAWSLGGAPQETQYF. CDR3 in DNA: TGTGCCTGGAGTCTGGGGGGAGCCCCCCAAGAGACCCAGTACTTC. Looking up the rest from reference TRBV30 and TRBJ2-5 gives the full variable domain: SQTIHQWPATLVQPVGSPLSLECTVEGTSNPNLYWYRQAAGRGLQLLFYSVGIGQISSEVPQNLSASRPQDRQFILSSKKLLLSDSGFYLCAWSLGGAPQETQYFGPGTRLLVL.

J is TRBJ2-2 and V is TRBV3-1 (or the pseudogene TRBV3-2); no clear D. Germline values: CDR1 LGHDT, CDR2 YNNKEL (reference sequence). Between the trimmed V and J ends, which lost 0 bases and 6 bases, there was a span of 5 bases. The CDR3 extends over 13 amino acids. The CDR3, as DNA: TGTGCCAGCAGCCAAGAAGGCCCCGGGGAGCTGTTTTTT. Its translation: CASSQEGPGELFF.

The chain joins TRBV19 to TRBJ1-5, with a tentative D call TRBD1 (6 bases). Looked up from germline, CDR1 is LNHDA and CDR2 is SQIVND (reference sequence). Between the trimmed V and J ends, which lost 3 bases and 1 base, there was a span of 10 bases. This CDR3 contains 15 residues. The CDR3: CASSIVQGSNQPQHF. The CDR3 region has the DNA TGTGCCAGTAGTATTGTTCAGGGGAGCAATCAGCCCCAGCATTTT.

This chain links TRBV11-2 with TRBJ2-7; 9 bases align to TRBD2. The CDR3 contains 16 residues. Germline values: CDR1 SGHAT, CDR2 FQNNGV. The ends lost 4 bases at V and 5 bases at J; junction bases unmatched: 12. The CDR3 here is CASSSSPASGIHEQYF. CDR3 nucleotides: TGTGCCAGCAGCTCAAGCCCGGCTAGCGGGATCCACGAGCAGTACTTC.

This chain links TRBV9 with TRBJ2-5, with D tentatively TRBD2 (6 bases). V lost 6 bases and J 3 bases, leaving 9 bases between the germline ends. The CDR3 is 12 amino acids. CDR1 is SGDLS and CDR2 is YYNGEE in the germline V gene. The CDR3 sequence: CASTTGEETQYF. In DNA, the CDR3 is TGTGCCAGCACCACGGGAGAAGAGACCCAGTACTTC.

The chain recombines TRBV6-5 with TRBJ2-1, with a possible D match to TRBD1 (6 bases). Trimming left V 6 bases short and J 7 bases short, with 16 bases between. This CDR3 spans 14 amino acids. From germline, CDR1 is MNHEY and CDR2 SVGAGI. CDR3 nucleotides: TGTGCCAGCAGACAGGGAAGTTTGTGGAATGAGCAGTTCTTC. Encoded protein: CASRQGSLWNEQFF.

The rearrangement uses TRBV5-4 and TRBJ2-1, with D possibly being TRBD2 (6 bases). CDR1 and CDR2 (germline): SGHNT, YYREEE (reference sequence). Trimming took 4 bases from V and 4 from J, leaving 9 bases between them. The CDR3 runs 13 residues. The CDR3 sequence: CASSAGLYNEQFF. The CDR3 DNA sequence: TGTGCCAGCAGCGCGGGACTTTACAATGAGCAGTTCTTC.

In this sample, this clone turned up once. The chain employs TRBV19 and TRBJ2-2; TRBD2 is a possible D gene (6 bases). The CDR3 loop spans 15 amino acids. From germline, CDR1 is LNHDA and CDR2 SQIVND (reference sequence). V was shortened by 6 bases and J by 0 bases, with 11 bases between the two germline ends. Here the CDR3 DNA reads TGTGCCAGTAGCGGGAGCCCCGCGAACACCGGGGAGCTGTTTTTT. It codes for CASSGSPANTGELFF.

This clone was observed a few times. This sequence joins TRBV6-6 and TRBJ2-1; no reliable D call. Trimming took off 5 bases at V and 4 bases at J, with 12 bases between the two ends. This CDR3 contains 14 residues. Germline assignment: CDR1 MNHNY and CDR2 SVGAGI (reference sequence). The CDR3 region is CASSPPLTYNEQFF. CDR3 bases: TGTGCCAGCAGTCCCCCACTCACGTACAATGAGCAGTTCTTC.

V gene TRBV15 combines with J gene TRBJ2-1, with D possibly TRBD2 on 6 matching bases. Germline V lookup: CDR1 LNHNV, CDR2 YYDKDF (reference sequence). Trimming removed 3 bases from V and 11 bases from J, with 17 bases in between. The CDR3 is 14 amino acids. The CDR3 DNA follows: TGTGCCACCAGCAGGAATACGGGAGCGGGCCAGCAGTTCTTC. It translates to CATSRNTGAGQQFF.

The chain joins TRBV27 to TRBJ2-7, with 8 nucleotides matching TRBD1. Unmatched junction bases numbered 2, after V lost 2 bases and J lost 2 bases. The length of the CDR3 is 14 residues. Germline V gene data show CDR1 as MNHEY and CDR2 as SMNVEV (reference sequence). CDR3 in amino acids: CASSLGTGPYEQYF. The DNA of the CDR3 is TGTGCCAGCAGTTTAGGGACAGGACCCTACGAGCAGTACTTC.

V usage is TRBV4-1 and J usage is TRBJ2-1; D is perhaps TRBD2 (5 bases). Trimming stripped 2 bases from V and 5 bases from J, with 10 bases between. The CDR3 is 14 amino acids. Germline V CDR1 and CDR2: MGHRA, YSYEKL. CDR3: CASSQPTSNNEQFF. The CDR3 nucleotides read TGCGCCAGCAGCCAACCTACTAGTAACAATGAGCAGTTCTTC.

This clone was counted a few times. The chain combines TRBV12-3 or TRBV12-4 with TRBJ2-4; D not certain. Trimming shortened V by 1 base and J by 7 bases, and 8 bases separated the two germline ends. This CDR3 is 13 amino acids long. CDR3 in DNA: TGTGCCAGCAGTTTAGGGTCTGGGAACATTCAGTACTTC. It specifies CASSLGSGNIQYF.

Written as DNA, the CDR3 is TGTGCCAGCAGCAAAGCGGGAGTCCCAGGCCGCTCTGGGGCCAACGTCCTGACTTTC. It encodes CASSKAGVPGRSGANVLTF. The rearrangement joins TRBV21-1 to TRBJ2-6; the table calls TRBD2, which could not be checked here. TRBV21-1 is recorded as a pseudogene. This CDR3 spans 19 amino acids.

The chain has TRBV19 and TRBJ1-2, with TRBD1 as a possible D gene (6 bases). Germline values: CDR1 LNHDA, CDR2 SQIVND (reference sequence). The CDR3 has 12 amino acids. Trimming stripped 8 bases from V and 1 base from J, with 8 bases between. CDR3 nucleotide sequence: TGTGCCAGTTCCAGGGGTAACTATGGCTACACCTTC. Protein sequence: CASSRGNYGYTF. Variable domain in full (rest from reference TRBV19 and TRBJ1-2): DGGITQSPKYLFRKEGQNVTLSCEQNLNHDAMYWYRQDPGQGLRLIYYSQIVNDFQKGDIAEGYSVSREKKESFPLTVTSAQKNPTAFYLCASSRGNYGYTFGSGTRLTVV.

This chain connects TRBV6-5 to TRBJ1-6, with D uncertain. V shed 0 bases and J shed 4 bases, with 7 bases lying between them. There are 15 residues in the CDR3. Germline assignment: CDR1 MNHEY and CDR2 SVGAGI. The CDR3 region is CASSYSSGYNSPLHF. CDR3 sequence (DNA): TGTGCCAGCAGTTACTCGAGCGGGTATAATTCACCCCTCCACTTT.

The J gene is TRBJ1-2, the V gene TRBV19, with TRBD1 matching over 8 bases. The length of the CDR3 is 16 residues. From germline, CDR1 is LNHDA and CDR2 SQIVND (reference sequence). The junction had 15 bases not matched to a gene; V was cut back by 8 bases and J by 4 bases. The CDR3 DNA reads as TGTGCCAGTTCCCCCGGACAGGGTGAAGGGTCCTATGGCTACACCTTC. Its protein is CASSPGQGEGSYGYTF.

The gene calls are TRBV12-5 and TRBJ2-7; D gene unclear. Trimming cost V 6 bases and J 5 bases, with 14 bases left between them. CDR3 length equals 13 residues. From germline, CDR1 is LGHNT and CDR2 FRNRAP. CDR3 residues: CASGRQPGDEQYF. In DNA, the CDR3 is TGTGCTAGTGGCCGACAACCCGGCGACGAGCAGTACTTC.

In this sample, this clone turned up a few times. V gene TRBV18 combines with J gene TRBJ1-5, with 10 bases that match TRBD1. The CDR3 contains 15 residues. CDR1 KGHSH and CDR2 LQKENI come from the germline V gene. V shed 3 bases and J 2 bases; nucleotides not matched to a gene: 1. CDR3 sequence reads: CASSPGTGGNQPQHF. CDR3 DNA: TGTGCCAGCTCACCGGGGACAGGGGGCAATCAGCCCCAGCATTTT.

About this clone: At one of its ends the junction is not consistent with the germline gene, which may arise from a read error. Other DNA sequences within the sample encode an identical CDR3. This rearrangement joins TRBV5-4 to TRBJ1-1; TRBD1 is a possible D gene (6 bases). The germline V gene encodes CDR1 SGHNT and CDR2 YYREEE (reference sequence). CDR3 length equals 14 residues. Here the CDR3 reads CASSPGATWPEAFF. The CDR3 DNA is TGCGCCAGCAGCCCGGGGGCGACGTGGCCTGAAGCTTTCTTT.